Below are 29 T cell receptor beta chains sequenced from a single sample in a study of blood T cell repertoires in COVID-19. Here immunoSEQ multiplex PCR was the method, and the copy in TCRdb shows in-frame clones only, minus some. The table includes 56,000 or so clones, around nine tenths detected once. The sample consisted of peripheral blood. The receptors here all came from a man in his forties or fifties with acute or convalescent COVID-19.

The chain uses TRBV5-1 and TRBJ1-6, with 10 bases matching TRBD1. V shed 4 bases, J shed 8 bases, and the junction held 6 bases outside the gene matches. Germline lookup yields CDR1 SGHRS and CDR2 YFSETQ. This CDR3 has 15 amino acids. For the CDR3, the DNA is TGCGCCAGCAGCCCCTCCGGGACAGGGGATTCACCCCTCCACTTT. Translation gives CASSPSGTGDSPLHF.

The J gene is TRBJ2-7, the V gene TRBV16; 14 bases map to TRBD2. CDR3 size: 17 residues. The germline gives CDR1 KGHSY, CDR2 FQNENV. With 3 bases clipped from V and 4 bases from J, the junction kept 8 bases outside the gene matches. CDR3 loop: CASSHDGLAGGAYEQYF. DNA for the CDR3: TGTGCCAGCAGCCACGATGGACTAGCGGGAGGAGCTTACGAGCAGTACTTC.

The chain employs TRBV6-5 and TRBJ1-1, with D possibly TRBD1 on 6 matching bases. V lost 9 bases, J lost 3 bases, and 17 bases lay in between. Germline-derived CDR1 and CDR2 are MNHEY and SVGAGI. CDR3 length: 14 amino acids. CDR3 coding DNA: TGTGCCAGTCGACTAGGGGGAGGGGACACTGAAGCTTTCTTT. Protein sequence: CASRLGGGDTEAFF.

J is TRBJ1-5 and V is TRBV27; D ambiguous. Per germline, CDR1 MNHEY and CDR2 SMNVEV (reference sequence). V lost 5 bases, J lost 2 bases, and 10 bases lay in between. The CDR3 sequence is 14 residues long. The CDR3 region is CASSPEGRNQPQHF. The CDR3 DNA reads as TGTGCCAGCAGTCCCGAGGGCCGCAATCAGCCCCAGCATTTT.

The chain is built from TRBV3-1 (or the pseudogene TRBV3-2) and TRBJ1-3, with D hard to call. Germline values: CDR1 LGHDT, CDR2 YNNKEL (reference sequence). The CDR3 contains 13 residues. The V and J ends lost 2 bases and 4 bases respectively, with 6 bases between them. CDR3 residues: CASSQTSGNTIYF. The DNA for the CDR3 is TGTGCCAGCAGCCAAACTTCAGGAAACACCATATATTTT.

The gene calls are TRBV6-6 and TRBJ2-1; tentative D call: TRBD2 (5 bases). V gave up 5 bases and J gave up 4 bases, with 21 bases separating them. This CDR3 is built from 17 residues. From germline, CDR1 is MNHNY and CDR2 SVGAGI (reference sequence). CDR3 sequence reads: CASSPVLAGEVYNEQFF. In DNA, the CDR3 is TGTGCCAGCAGTCCCGTTCTCGCGGGCGAGGTTTACAATGAGCAGTTCTTC.

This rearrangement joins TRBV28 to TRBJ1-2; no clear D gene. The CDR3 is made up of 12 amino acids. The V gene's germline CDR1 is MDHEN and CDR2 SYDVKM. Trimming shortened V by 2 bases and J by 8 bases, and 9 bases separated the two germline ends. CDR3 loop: CASSLQTDGYTF. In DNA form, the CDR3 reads TGTGCCAGCAGTTTACAAACAGACGGCTACACCTTC.

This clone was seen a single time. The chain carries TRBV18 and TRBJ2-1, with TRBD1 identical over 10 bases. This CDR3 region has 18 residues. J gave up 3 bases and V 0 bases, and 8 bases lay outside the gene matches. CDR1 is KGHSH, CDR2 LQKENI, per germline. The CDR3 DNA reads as TGTGCCAGCTCACCACCGCCAGGGACAGGGGCTAGCTACAATGAGCAGTTCTTC. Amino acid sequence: CASSPPPGTGASYNEQFF.

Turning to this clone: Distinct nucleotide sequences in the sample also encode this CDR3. CDR3 residues: CASSFRNTEAFF. The CDR3 DNA follows: TGTGCCAGCAGCTTCAGGAACACTGAAGCTTTCTTT. The chain uses TRBV11-1 and TRBJ1-1; D gene uncertain. Trimming stripped 3 bases from V and 1 base from J, with 3 bases between. Germline V gives CDR1 SGHAT, CDR2 FQDESV (reference sequence). This CDR3 is built from 12 residues.

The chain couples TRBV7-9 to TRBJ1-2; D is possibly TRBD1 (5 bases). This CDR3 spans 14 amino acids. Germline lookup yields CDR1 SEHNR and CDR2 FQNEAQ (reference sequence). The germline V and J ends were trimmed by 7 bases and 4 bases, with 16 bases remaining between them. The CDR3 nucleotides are TGTGCCAGCACCCCAGCGCCCCAGGGCTATGGCTACACCTTC. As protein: CASTPAPQGYGYTF.

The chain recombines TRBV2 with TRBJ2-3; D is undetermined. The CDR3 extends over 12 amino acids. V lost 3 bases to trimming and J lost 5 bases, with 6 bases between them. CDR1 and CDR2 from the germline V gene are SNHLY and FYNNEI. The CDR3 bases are TGTGCCAGCAGTGATAGAATAGATACGCAGTATTTT. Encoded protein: CASSDRIDTQYF.

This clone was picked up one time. The CDR3 coding sequence is TGTGCCAGCAGTTCGACAGGGGTGTCCTACAATGAGCAGTTCTTC. Residues: CASSSTGVSYNEQFF. V and J are TRBV27 and TRBJ2-1, with 8 bases fitting TRBD1. V dropped 4 bases and J dropped 1; count of bases not matched to a gene: 3. The CDR3 totals 15 residues. Per germline, CDR1 MNHEY and CDR2 SMNVEV (reference sequence).

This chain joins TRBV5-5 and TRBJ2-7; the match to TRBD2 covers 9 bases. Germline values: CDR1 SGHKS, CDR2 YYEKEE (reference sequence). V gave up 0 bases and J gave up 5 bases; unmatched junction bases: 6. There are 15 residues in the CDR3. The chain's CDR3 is CASSLGSSGVHEQYF. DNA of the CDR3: TGTGCCAGCAGCTTGGGCTCTAGCGGGGTACACGAGCAGTACTTC.

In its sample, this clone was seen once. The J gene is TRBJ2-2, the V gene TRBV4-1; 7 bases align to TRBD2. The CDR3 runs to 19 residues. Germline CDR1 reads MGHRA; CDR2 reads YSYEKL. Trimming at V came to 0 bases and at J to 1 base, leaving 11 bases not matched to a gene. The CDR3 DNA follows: TGCGCCAGCAGCCAAGAAAAGTTGCGGGCTAGCGGGAACACCGGGGAGCTGTTTTTT. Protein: CASSQEKLRASGNTGELFF.

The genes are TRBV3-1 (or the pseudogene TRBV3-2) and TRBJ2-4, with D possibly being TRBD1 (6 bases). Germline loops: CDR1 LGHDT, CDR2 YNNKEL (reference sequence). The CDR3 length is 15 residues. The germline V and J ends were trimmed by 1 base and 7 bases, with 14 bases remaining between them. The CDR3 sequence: CASSQGTGRVNIQYF. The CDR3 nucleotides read TGTGCCAGCAGCCAAGGAACAGGGCGGGTGAACATTCAGTACTTC.

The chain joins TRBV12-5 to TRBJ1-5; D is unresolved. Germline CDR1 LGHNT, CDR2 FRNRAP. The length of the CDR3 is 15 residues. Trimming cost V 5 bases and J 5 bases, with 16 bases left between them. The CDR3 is CASGQRGGKDQPQHF. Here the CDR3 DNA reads TGTGCTAGTGGTCAGCGGGGAGGGAAGGATCAGCCCCAGCATTTT.

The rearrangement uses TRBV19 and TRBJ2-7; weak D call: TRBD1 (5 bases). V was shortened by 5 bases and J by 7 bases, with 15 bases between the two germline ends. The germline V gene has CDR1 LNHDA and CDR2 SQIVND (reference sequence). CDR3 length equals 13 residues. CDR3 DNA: TGTGCCAGTAGTCGTACTGGGGCCGGGGAGCAGTACTTC. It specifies CASSRTGAGEQYF.

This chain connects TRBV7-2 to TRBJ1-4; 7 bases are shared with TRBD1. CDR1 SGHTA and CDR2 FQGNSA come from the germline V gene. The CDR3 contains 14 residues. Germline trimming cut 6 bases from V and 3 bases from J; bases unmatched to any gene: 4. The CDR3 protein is CASRSGTANEKLFF. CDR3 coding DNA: TGTGCCAGCAGGTCCGGGACAGCTAATGAAAAACTGTTTTTT.

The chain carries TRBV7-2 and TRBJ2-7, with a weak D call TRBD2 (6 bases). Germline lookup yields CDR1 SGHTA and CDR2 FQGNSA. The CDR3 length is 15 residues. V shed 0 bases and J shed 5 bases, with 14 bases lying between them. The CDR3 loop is CASSLASGDAHEQYF. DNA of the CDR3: TGTGCCAGCAGCTTAGCGTCGGGGGACGCCCACGAGCAGTACTTC.

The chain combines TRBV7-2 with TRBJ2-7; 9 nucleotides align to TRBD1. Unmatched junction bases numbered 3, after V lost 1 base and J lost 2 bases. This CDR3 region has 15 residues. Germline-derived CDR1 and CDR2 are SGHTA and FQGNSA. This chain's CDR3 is CASSLGQGGTYEQYF. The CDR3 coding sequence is TGTGCCAGCAGCTTAGGACAGGGGGGGACCTACGAGCAGTACTTC. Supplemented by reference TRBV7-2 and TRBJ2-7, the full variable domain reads GAGVSQSPSNKVTEKGKDVELRCDPISGHTALYWYRQSLGQGLEFLIYFQGNSAPDKSGLPSDRFSAERTGGSVSTLTIQRTQQEDSAVYLCASSLGQGGTYEQYFGPGTRLTVT.

The DNA for the CDR3 is TGCGCCAGCAGGGTGGGGCTAGATCTTGAGCAGTTCTTC. Translated: CASRVGLDLEQFF. The chain uses TRBV10-2 and TRBJ2-1; D perhaps matches TRBD1 (5 bases). The germline V gene encodes CDR1 WSHSY and CDR2 SAAADI. The CDR3 is made up of 13 amino acids. Trimming took off 6 bases at V and 9 bases at J, with 15 bases between the two ends.

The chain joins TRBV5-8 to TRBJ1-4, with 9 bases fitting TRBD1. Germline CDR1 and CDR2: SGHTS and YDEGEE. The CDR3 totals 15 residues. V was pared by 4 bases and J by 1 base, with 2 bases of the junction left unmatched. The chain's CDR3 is CASSPGQGTNEKLFF. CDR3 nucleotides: TGTGCCAGCAGCCCGGGACAGGGAACTAATGAAAAACTGTTTTTT.

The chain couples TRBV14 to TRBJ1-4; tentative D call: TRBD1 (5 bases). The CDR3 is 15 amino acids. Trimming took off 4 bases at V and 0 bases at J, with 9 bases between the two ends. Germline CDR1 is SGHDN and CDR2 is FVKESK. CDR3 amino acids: CASSPQGTTNEKLFF. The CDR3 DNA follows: TGTGCCAGCAGCCCCCAGGGAACAACTAATGAAAAACTGTTTTTT.

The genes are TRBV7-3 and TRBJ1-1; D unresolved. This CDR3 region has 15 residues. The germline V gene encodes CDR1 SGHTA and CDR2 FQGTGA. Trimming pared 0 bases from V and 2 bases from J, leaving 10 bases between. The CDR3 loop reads CASSLTGDKNTEAFF. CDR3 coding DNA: TGTGCCAGCAGCTTAACGGGAGACAAAAACACTGAAGCTTTCTTT.

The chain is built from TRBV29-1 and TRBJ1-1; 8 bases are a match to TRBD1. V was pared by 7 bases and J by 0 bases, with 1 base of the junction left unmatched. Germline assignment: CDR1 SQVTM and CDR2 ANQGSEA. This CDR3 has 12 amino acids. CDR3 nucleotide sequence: TGCAGCGGGGGACAGGTGAACACTGAAGCTTTCTTT. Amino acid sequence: CSGGQVNTEAFF.

CDR3 loop: CASTPGTGVFNEQFF. CDR3 coding DNA: TGTGCCAGCACCCCCGGGACAGGGGTTTTTAATGAGCAGTTCTTC. The J gene is TRBJ2-1, the V gene TRBV6-5, with 10 bases that match TRBD1. The CDR3 is 15 residues long. V trimming: 7 bases; J trimming: 7 bases; junction bases outside the gene matches: 10. Germline CDR1 reads MNHEY; CDR2 reads SVGAGI.

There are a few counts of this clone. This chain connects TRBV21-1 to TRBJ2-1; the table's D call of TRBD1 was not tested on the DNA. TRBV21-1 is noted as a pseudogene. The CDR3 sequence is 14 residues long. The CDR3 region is CASSKGYRGDEQFF. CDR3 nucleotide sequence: TGTGCCAGCAGCAAAGGTTACAGGGGTGATGAGCAGTTCTTC.

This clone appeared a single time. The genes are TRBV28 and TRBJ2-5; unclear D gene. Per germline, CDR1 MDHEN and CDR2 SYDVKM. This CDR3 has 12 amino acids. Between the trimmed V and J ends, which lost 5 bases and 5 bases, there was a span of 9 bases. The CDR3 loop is CASSAQAETQYF. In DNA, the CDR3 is TGTGCCAGCAGTGCCCAGGCGGAGACCCAGTACTTC.

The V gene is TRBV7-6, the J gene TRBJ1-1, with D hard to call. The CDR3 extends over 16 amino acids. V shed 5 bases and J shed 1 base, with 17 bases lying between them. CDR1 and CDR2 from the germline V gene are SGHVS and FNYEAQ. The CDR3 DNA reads TGTGCCAGCAGCCTACCGCCAGGTCCGACGAACACTGAAGCTTTCTTT. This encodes CASSLPPGPTNTEAFF.